The present entry profiles one T cell receptor (beta chain) with its context. The antigen it binds to is not known. No much larger clone exists at a distance of one base, and base qualities are not known. The instrument was an Illumina NovaSeq 6000. TCRalpha and TCRbeta cDNA libraries were constructed by 5'RACE with constant-segment primers, with sample barcodes and unique molecular identifiers being introduced. RNA was extracted from every sample with Trizol reagent. Libraries were amplified in two PCR steps, with a second sample barcode and Illumina TruSeq adapters added in the second step. Libraries were sequenced on an Illumina NovaSeq with 2 x 150 bp paired-end reads. Concerning the study's data processing: With migec v1.2.7, reads were demultiplexed and then collapsed into UMI-guided consensus sequences. With mixcr v2.1.11, UMI consensuses were aligned to TRA and TRB V and J templates and assembled into clonotypes. A clonotype was counted as expanded or contracted only if both edgeR and NoisET called the change significant, with noise models trained on biological replicates. For edgeR calls, the thresholds were a false discovery rate-adjusted p below 0.01 and a log2 fold-change of 1. PCA with hierarchical clustering of max-normalized trajectories of the 1000 most abundant clonotypes was used as exploratory dynamics analysis. The CD4 or CD8 phenotype of responding clones was assigned using the separately sequenced CD4+ and CD8+ repertoires. TCRdb reran the public reads through fastp at Q25 and MiXCR, keeping productive beta chains. For every CDR3 protein sequence, its rows merge into one entry that carries the most common genes and DNA. The V and J calls here are based on TCRdb, not the publication. This sample has around 340,000 distinct CDR3 sequences in its table, and around 21% of those were observed once. The ten largest clones capture roughly an eighth of the sample.

The germline ends are 8 bases apart after V is trimmed by 1 base and J by 2 bases. CDR1 and CDR2, looked up from the germline V gene, are MGHDK and SYGVNS. The CDR3 covers 14 residues, taking in both the cysteine and the phenylalanine. Only the CDR3 portion is preserved as DNA: 42 bases, with reading frame beginning at the first base. PBMCs were isolated by Ficoll-Paque density gradient centrifugation. This specimen belongs to a study of T-cell memory formation after mild COVID-19 (dated by TCRdb to about 2021). Concerning the study at large: TCR sequence clusters from the two donors were largely donor specific. The cohort comprised two young, previously healthy adult volunteers, one female and one male. T-cell clones expanding and contracting after mild COVID-19 in a couple of donors were tracked by longitudinal TCRalpha and TCRbeta repertoire sequencing.

Study-wide conclusions, independent of this receptor: Whether the second-wave clones peaking on day 37 were SARS-CoV-2 specific was not confirmed. Only two mild cases were covered in the study, and larger cohorts including severe cases with pre-infection samples were considered necessary. The detection of some responding clones in pre-infection memory suggests that pre-existing cross-reactive memory T cells joined the SARS-CoV-2 response. Clones contracting from day 15 to 85 had balanced CD4/CD8 phenotypes, while a second wave expanding from day 15 to 37 was biased towards CD4+. Contracting CD4+ clones were located mainly in the CM and EM memory subsets, whereas CD8+ clones were found to be enriched in EMRA.

Material for sequencing was PBMCs or a T cell subset sorted from them (not recorded which). The receptor comes from an adult woman who had mild COVID-19 (a few samples of this study predate the infection). The sample titles of this study are shuffled in the database, so cell type and time point are left out; the donor was told from shared clones. The sequence joins TRBV25-1 to TRBJ1-2; a weak D assignment points to TRBD1 (5 bases agree). The CDR3 protein: CASSESGRNYGYTF. In nucleotide form, the sequence is TGTGCCAGCAGTGAATCGGGACGGAACTATGGCTACACCTTC.